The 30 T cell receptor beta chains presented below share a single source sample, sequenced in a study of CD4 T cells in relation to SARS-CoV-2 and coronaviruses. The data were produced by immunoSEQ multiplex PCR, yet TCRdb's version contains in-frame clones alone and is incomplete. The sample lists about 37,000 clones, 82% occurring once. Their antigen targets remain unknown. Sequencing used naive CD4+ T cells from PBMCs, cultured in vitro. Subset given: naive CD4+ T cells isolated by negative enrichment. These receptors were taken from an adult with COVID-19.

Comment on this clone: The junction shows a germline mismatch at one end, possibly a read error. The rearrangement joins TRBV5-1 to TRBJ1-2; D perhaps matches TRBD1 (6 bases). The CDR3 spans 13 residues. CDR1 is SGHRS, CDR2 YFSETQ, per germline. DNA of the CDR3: TGCGCCAGCAGATTGGACAGAAACTATGGCTACACCTTC. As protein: CASRLDRNYGYTF.

As DNA, the CDR3 is TGTGCCAGCAGTGGACAGGACCAAGAGACCCAGTACTTC. It codes for CASSGQDQETQYF. The rearrangement links TRBV12-3 or TRBV12-4 to TRBJ2-5; 7 bases line up with TRBD1. The length of the CDR3 is 13 residues. V lost 5 bases and J lost 0; bases outside the gene matches: 0.

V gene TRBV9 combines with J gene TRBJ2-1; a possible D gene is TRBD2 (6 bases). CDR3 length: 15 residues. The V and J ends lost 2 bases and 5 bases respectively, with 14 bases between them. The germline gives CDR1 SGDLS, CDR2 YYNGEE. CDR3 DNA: TGTGCCAGCAGCGTCCGGAGGGCCTGGGACAATGAGCAGTTCTTC. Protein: CASSVRRAWDNEQFF. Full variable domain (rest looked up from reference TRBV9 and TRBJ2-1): DSGVTQTPKHLITATGQRVTLRCSPRSGDLSVYWYQQSLDQGLQFLIQYYNGEERAKGNILERFSAQQFPDLHSELNLSSLELGDSALYFCASSVRRAWDNEQFFGPGTRLTVL.

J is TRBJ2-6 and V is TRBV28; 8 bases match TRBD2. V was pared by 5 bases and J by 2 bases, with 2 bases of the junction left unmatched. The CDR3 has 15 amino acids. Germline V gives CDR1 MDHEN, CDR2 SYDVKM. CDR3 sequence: CASSRGGTGANVLTF. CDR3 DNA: TGTGCCAGCAGTCGGGGGGGGACTGGGGCCAACGTCCTGACTTTC. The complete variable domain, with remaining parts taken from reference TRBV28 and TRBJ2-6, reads DVKVTQSSRYLVKRTGEKVFLECVQDMDHENMFWYRQDPGLGLRLIYFSYDVKMKEKGDIPEGYSVSREKKERFSLILESASTNQTSMYLCASSRGGTGANVLTFGAGSRLTVL.

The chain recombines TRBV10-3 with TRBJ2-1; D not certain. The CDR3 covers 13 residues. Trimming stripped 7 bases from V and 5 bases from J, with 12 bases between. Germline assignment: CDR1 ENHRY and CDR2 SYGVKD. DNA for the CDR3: TGTGCCATCAAAGGAGCGCCCAACAATGAGCAGTTCTTC. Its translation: CAIKGAPNNEQFF.

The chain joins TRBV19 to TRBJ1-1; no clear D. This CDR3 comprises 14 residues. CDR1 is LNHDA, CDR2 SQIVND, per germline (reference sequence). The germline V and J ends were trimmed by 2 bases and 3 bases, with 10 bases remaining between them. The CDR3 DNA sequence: TGTGCCAGTAGTATATCAGGCCTGGACACTGAAGCTTTCTTT. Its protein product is CASSISGLDTEAFF.

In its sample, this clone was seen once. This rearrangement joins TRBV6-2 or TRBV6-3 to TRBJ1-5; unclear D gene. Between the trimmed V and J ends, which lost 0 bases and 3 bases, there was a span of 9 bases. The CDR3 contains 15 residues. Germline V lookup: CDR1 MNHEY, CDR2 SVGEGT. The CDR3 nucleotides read TGTGCCAGCAGTTACTCGAGGCAGCACAATCAGCCCCAGCATTTT. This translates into CASSYSRQHNQPQHF.

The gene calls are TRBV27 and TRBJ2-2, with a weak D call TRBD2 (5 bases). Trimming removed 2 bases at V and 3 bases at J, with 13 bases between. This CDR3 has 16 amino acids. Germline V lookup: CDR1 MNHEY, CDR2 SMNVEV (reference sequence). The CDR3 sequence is CASSLIPGLYTGELFF. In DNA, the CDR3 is TGTGCCAGCAGTTTAATACCCGGACTGTACACCGGGGAGCTGTTTTTT.

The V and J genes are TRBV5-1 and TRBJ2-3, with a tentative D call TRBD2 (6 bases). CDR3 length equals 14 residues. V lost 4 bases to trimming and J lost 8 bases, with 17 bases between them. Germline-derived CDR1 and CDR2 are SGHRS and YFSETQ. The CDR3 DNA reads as TGCGCCAGCAGCCTGGACATTCTGCGGGGTACGCAGTATTTT. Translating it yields CASSLDILRGTQYF.

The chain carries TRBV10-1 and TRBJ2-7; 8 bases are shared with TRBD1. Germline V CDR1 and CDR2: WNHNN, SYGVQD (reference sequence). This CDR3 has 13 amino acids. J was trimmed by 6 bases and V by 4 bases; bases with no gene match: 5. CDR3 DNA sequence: TGCGCCAGCAGTGGCGACAGGGGAGGCGAGCAGTACTTC. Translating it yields CASSGDRGGEQYF.

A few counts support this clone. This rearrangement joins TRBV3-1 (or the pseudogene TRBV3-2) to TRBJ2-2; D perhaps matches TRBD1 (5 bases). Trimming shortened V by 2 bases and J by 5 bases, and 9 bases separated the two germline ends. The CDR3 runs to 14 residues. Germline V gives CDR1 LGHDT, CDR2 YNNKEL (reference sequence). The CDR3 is CASSQIDRTGELFF. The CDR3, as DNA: TGTGCCAGCAGCCAAATCGACAGAACCGGGGAGCTGTTTTTT.

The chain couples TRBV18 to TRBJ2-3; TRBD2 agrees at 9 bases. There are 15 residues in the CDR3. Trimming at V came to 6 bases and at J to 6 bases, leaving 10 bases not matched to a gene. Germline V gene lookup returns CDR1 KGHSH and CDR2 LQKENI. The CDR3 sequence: CASSPLSGRTDTQYF. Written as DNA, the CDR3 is TGTGCCAGCTCGCCCCTTAGCGGGAGAACGGATACGCAGTATTTT.

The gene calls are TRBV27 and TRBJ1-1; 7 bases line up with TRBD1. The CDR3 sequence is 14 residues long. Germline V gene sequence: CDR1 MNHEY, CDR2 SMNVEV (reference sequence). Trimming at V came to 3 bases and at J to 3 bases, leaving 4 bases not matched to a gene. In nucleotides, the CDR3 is TGTGCCAGCAGTTTCCTCGACAGGGACACTGAAGCTTTCTTT. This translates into CASSFLDRDTEAFF.

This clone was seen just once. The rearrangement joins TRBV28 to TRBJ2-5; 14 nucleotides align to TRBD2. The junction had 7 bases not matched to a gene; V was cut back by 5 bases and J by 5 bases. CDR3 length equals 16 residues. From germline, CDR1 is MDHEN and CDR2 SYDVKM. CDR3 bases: TGTGCCAGCAGTAGCCCCGGGACTAGCGGGAGTGAGACCCAGTACTTC. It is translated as CASSSPGTSGSETQYF.

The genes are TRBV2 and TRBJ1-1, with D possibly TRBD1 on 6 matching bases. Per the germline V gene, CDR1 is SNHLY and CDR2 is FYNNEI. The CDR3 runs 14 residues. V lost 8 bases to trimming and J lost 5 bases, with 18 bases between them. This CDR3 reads CASEAGGAGTEAFF. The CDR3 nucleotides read TGTGCCAGCGAGGCCGGGGGCGCGGGGACTGAAGCTTTCTTT.

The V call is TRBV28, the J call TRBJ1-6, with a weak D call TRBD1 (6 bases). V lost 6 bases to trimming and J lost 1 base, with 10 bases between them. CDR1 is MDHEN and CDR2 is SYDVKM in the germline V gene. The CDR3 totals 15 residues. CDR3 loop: CASRSQGSYNSPLHF. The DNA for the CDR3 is TGTGCCAGCAGAAGTCAGGGGTCCTATAATTCACCCCTCCACTTT.

The CDR3 DNA sequence: TGCGCCAGCAGCCAAGATTGGCGGATCTATAGCAATCAGCCCCAGCATTTT. As protein: CASSQDWRIYSNQPQHF. The chain couples TRBV4-1 to TRBJ1-5; no clear D gene. Trimming pared 0 bases from V and 0 bases from J, leaving 12 bases between. Germline lookup yields CDR1 MGHRA and CDR2 YSYEKL. The CDR3 sequence is 17 residues long.

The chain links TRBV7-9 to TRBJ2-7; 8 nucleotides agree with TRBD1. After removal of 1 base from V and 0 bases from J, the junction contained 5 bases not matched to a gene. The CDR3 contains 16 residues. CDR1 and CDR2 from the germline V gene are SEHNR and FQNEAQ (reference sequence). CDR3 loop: CASSLVATGVSYEQYF. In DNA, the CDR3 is TGTGCCAGCAGCTTAGTGGCGACAGGGGTCTCCTACGAGCAGTACTTC.

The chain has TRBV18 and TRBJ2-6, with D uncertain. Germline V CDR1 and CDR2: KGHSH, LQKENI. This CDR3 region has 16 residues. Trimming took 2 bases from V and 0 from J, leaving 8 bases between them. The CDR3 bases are TGTGCCAGCTCACCAACAGTTAGCTCTGGGGCCAACGTCCTGACTTTC. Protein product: CASSPTVSSGANVLTF.

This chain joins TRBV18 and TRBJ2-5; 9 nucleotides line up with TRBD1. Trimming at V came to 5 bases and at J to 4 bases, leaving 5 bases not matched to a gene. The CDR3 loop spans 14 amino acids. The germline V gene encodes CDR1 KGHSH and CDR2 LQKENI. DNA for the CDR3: TGTGCCAGCTCAACCGGACAGGGGAGAGAGACCCAGTACTTC. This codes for CASSTGQGRETQYF.

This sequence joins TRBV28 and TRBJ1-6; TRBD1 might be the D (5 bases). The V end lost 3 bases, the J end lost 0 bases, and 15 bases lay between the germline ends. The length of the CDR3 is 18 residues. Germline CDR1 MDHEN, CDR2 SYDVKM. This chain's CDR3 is CASSFWDFLSSYNSPLHF. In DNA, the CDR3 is TGTGCCAGCAGTTTTTGGGACTTCCTGAGCTCCTATAATTCACCCCTCCACTTT.

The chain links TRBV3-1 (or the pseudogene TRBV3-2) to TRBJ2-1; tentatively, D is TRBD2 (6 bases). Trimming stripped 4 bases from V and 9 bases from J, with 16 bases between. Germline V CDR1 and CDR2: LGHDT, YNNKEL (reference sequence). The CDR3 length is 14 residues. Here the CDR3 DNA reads TGTGCCAGCAGCCCTTGGGACTTTCGCCGTGAGCAGTTCTTC. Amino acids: CASSPWDFRREQFF.

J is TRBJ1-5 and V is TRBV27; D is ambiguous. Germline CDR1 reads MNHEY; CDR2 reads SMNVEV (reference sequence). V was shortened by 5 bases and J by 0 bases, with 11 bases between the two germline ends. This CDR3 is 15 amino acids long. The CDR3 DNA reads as TGTGCCAGCAGTCTGGACCCATATAGCAATCAGCCCCAGCATTTT. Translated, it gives CASSLDPYSNQPQHF.

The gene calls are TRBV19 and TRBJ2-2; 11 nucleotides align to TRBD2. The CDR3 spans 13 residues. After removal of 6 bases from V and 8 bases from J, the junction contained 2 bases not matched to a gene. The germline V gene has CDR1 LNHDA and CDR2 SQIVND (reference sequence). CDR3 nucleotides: TGTGCCAGTAGACTAGCGGGAGAAGGGGAGCTGTTTTTT. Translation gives CASRLAGEGELFF.

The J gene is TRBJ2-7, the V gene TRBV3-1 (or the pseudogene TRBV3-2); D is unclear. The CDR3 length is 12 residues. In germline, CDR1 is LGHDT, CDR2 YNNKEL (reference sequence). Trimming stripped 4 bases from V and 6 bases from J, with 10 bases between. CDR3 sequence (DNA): TGTGCCAGCAGCCTTTATCATGCCGAGCAGTACTTC. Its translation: CASSLYHAEQYF.

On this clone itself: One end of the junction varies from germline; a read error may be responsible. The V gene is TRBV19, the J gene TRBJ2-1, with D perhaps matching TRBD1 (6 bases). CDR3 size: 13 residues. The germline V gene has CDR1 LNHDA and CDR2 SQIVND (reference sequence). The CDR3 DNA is TGTGCCTGTAGACAGGTCTCGTTGGATGAGCAGTTCTTC. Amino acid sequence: CACRQVSLDEQFF.

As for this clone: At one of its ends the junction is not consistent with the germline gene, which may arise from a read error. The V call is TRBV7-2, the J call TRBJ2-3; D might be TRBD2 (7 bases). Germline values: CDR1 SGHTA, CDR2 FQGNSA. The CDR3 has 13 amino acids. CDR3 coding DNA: TGTGCCAGCAGCGGCAGGGGTGCTAGCGGCCCCCATTTT. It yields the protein CASSGRGASGPHF.

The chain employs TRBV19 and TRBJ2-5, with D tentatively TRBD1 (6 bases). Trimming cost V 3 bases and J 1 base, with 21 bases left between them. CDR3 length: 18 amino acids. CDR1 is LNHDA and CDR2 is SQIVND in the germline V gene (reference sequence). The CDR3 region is CASSIKAVQTGSQETQYF. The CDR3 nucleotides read TGTGCCAGTAGTATCAAAGCAGTTCAGACAGGCAGCCAAGAGACCCAGTACTTC.

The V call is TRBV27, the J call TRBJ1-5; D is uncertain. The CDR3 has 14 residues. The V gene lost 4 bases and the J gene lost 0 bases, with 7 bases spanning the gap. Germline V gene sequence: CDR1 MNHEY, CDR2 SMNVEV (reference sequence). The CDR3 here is CASSSPFSNQPQHF. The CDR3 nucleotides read TGTGCCAGCAGTTCCCCATTTAGCAATCAGCCCCAGCATTTT.

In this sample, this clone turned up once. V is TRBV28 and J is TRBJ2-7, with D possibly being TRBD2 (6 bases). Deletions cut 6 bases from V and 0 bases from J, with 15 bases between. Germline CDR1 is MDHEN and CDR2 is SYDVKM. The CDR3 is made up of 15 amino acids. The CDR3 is CASRPRDSFSYEQYF. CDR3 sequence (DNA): TGTGCCAGCAGACCTAGGGACTCATTCTCCTACGAGCAGTACTTC.